A single sample is the source of the 5 T cell receptor beta chains below, sequenced in a study of control samples from healthy donors and cancer patients. Profiling relied on immunoSEQ multiplex PCR, and the TCRdb table lists in-frame clones only, not all of them. The table shows tens of thousands of clones, with 84% occurring only once. Material for sequencing was blood. These TCRs come from a man aged 50-60 years in good health.

The J gene is TRBJ1-2, the V gene TRBV7-8; 9 bases fit TRBD1. Trimming took 5 bases from V and 5 from J; bases not matched to a gene: 12. Germline-derived CDR1 and CDR2 are SGHVS and FQNEAQ. CDR3 size: 16 residues. The CDR3 reads CASSPGQGVGGYGYTF. The CDR3 DNA reads as TGTGCCAGCAGCCCGGGACAGGGCGTCGGGGGTTATGGCTACACCTTC. Looking up the rest from reference TRBV7-8 and TRBJ1-2 gives the full variable domain: GAGVSQSPRYKVAKRGQDVALRCDPISGHVSLFWYQQALGQGPEFLTYFQNEAQLDKSGLPSDRFFAERPEGSVSTLKIQRTQQEDSAVYLCASSPGQGVGGYGYTFGSGTRLTVV.

This clone was picked up one time. V usage is TRBV10-2 and J usage is TRBJ2-1; D is perhaps TRBD2 (5 bases). V lost 8 bases, J lost 6 bases, and 17 bases lay in between. The germline V gene has CDR1 WSHSY and CDR2 SAAADI. The CDR3 is 14 residues long. The CDR3 loop reads CASWAGDALNEQFF. The CDR3 DNA reads TGCGCCAGCTGGGCCGGGGATGCCCTCAATGAGCAGTTCTTC.

This chain's CDR3 is CASSPGRGSTEAFF. The CDR3 region has the DNA TGTGCCAGCAGCCCGGGGAGGGGTAGCACTGAAGCTTTCTTT. The chain recombines TRBV7-2 with TRBJ1-1; tentatively, D is TRBD1 (5 bases). V lost 5 bases, J lost 4 bases, and 14 bases lay in between. CDR1 SGHTA and CDR2 FQGNSA come from the germline V gene. The CDR3 has 14 amino acids. The full variable domain, rest sourced from reference TRBV7-2 and TRBJ1-1, is GAGVSQSPSNKVTEKGKDVELRCDPISGHTALYWYRQSLGQGLEFLIYFQGNSAPDKSGLPSDRFSAERTGGSVSTLTIQRTQQEDSAVYLCASSPGRGSTEAFFGQGTRLTVV.

The chain uses TRBV6-2 or TRBV6-3 and TRBJ2-2, with 11 bases lining up with TRBD1. This CDR3 comprises 17 residues. Germline CDR1 reads MNHEY; CDR2 reads SVGEGT. The V gene end was trimmed by 2 bases and the J gene end by 3 bases; junction bases not matched to a gene: 5. CDR3 region: CASSYRTGGPDTGELFF. The CDR3 bases are TGTGCCAGCAGTTACCGGACAGGGGGCCCCGACACCGGGGAGCTGTTTTTT.

The chain joins TRBV7-3 to TRBJ2-1; a weak D match, TRBD1 (6 bases). The V gene lost 5 bases and the J gene lost 0 bases, with 23 bases spanning the gap. Looked up from germline, CDR1 is SGHTA and CDR2 is FQGTGA. The CDR3 extends over 19 amino acids. As DNA, the CDR3 is TGTGCCAGCAGCCCTCAACCTTGGACAGAATTAAGCTCCTACAATGAGCAGTTCTTC. This gives the protein CASSPQPWTELSSYNEQFF.